This T cell receptor beta chain is drawn from a study of T cell responses to AZD1222 COVID-19 vaccine. General study results and limits: At baseline, seropositivity was found in only six or seven AZD1222 recipients. Donors were chiefly white British, with a greater number of females, and clonal diversity was perhaps underestimated.

Method: immunoSEQ multiplex PCR; TCRdb's copy keeps in-frame clones and lacks some. The sample yields about 120,000 clones, roughly 84% seen once. As concerns this clone: The antigen is undetermined.

The analysis combined second doses at about 4 or about 12 weeks. The sample in question was peripheral blood, obtained 28 days after the second AZD1222 dose. This receptor was taken from an adult who received the AZD1222 COVID-19 vaccine.

DNA for the CDR3: TGCGCCAGCAGCTTGGGGGCAGGGGAAGGGAACACCATATATTTT. Translation: CASSLGAGEGNTIYF. This rearrangement joins TRBV5-1 to TRBJ1-3; tentatively, D is TRBD1 (6 bases). The CDR3 totals 15 residues. From germline, CDR1 is SGHRS and CDR2 YFSETQ. V was clipped by 0 bases and J by 7 bases, with 14 bases between them.